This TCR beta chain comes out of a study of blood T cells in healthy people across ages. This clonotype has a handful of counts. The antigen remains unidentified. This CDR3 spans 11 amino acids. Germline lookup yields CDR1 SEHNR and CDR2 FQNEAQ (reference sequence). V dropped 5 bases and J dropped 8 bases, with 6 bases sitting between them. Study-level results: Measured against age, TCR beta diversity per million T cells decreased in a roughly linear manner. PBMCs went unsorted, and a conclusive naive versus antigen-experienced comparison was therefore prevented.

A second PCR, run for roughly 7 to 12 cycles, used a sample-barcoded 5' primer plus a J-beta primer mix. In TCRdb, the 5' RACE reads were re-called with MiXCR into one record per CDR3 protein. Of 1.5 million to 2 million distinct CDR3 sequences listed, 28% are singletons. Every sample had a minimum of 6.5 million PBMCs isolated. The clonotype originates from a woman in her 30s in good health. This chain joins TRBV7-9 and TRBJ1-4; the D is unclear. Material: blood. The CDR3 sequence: CASSPPEKLFF. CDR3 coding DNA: TGTGCCAGCAGCCCGCCCGAAAAACTGTTTTTT. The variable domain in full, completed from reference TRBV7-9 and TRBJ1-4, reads DTGVSQNPRHKITKRGQNVTFRCDPISEHNRLYWYRQTLGQGPEFLTYFQNEAQLEKSRLLSDRFSAERPKGSFSTLEIQRTEQGDSAMYLCASSPPEKLFFGSGTQLSVL.